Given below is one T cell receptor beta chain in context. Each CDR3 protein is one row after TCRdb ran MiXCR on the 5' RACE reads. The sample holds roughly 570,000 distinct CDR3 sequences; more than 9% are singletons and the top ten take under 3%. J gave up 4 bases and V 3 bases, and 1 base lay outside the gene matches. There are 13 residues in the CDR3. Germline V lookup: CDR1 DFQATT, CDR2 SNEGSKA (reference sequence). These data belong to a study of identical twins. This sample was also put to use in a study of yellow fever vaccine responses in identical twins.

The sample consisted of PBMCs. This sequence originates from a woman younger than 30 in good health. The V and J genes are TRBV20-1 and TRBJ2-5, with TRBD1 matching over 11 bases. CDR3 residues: CSARDRGPETQYF. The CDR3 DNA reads TGCAGTGCTAGGGACAGGGGGCCAGAGACCCAGTACTTC.